A single sample gave rise to the 20 T cell receptor beta chains below, sequenced in a study of PD-1 blockade in classical Hodgkin lymphoma. Sequenced by immunoSEQ multiplex PCR; TCRdb stores in-frame clones only, minus some. The table shows approximately 41,000 clones, with around 78% occurring only once. Each of the patients experienced relapse following autologous stem cell transplantation, and their brentuximab vedotin exposure differed. The sample consisted of peripheral blood mononuclear cells (PBMCs), taken at baseline. Receptor source: a human donor with classical Hodgkin lymphoma.

This clone was seen a single time. The chain employs TRBV9 and TRBJ2-3; TRBD2 matches at 10 bases. The germline V gene has CDR1 SGDLS and CDR2 YYNGEE. V trimming: 0 bases; J trimming: 5 bases; junction bases outside the gene matches: 9. CDR3 length: 17 amino acids. CDR3 nucleotides: TGTGCCAGCAGCGTAGCTACTAGCGGGGTGTCCGTAGATACGCAGTATTTT. This translates into CASSVATSGVSVDTQYF.

This chain's CDR3 is CASSLSSGGGYTF. The CDR3 DNA is TGTGCCAGCAGTTTATCCTCAGGAGGGGGCTACACCTTC. The chain has TRBV27 and TRBJ1-2; no reliable D call. V dropped 0 bases and J dropped 8 bases, with 10 bases sitting between them. The CDR3 runs 13 residues. Germline CDR1 MNHEY, CDR2 SMNVEV (reference sequence).

The chain recombines TRBV15 with TRBJ2-7; 8 bases match TRBD2. J lost 6 bases, V lost 3 bases, and 10 bases had no gene match. The CDR3 is 15 amino acids. Per the germline V gene, CDR1 is LNHNV and CDR2 is YYDKDF (reference sequence). In DNA form, the CDR3 reads TGTGCCACCAGCAGGCGGCGGGGGGAGGTAGCCGAGCAGTACTTC. Translated: CATSRRRGEVAEQYF.

V is TRBV5-1 and J is TRBJ1-3; D gene ambiguous. Trimming took off 3 bases at V and 8 bases at J, with 12 bases between the two ends. Germline assignment: CDR1 SGHRS and CDR2 YFSETQ. The CDR3 loop spans 13 amino acids. This chain's CDR3 is CASSSLGSDTIYF. In DNA, the CDR3 is TGCGCCAGCAGCTCCCTCGGTTCGGACACCATATATTTT.

V gene TRBV30 combines with J gene TRBJ2-5, with D uncertain. The CDR3 covers 11 residues. Per germline, CDR1 GTSNPN and CDR2 SVGIG (reference sequence). Trimming stripped 2 bases from V and 5 bases from J, with 6 bases between. CDR3: CAWSFPETQYF. DNA for the CDR3: TGTGCCTGGAGTTTTCCGGAGACCCAGTACTTC.

The rearrangement links TRBV18 to TRBJ1-1, with D unresolved. This CDR3 is built from 13 residues. In germline, CDR1 is KGHSH, CDR2 LQKENI. The V gene lost 6 bases and the J gene lost 2 bases, with 10 bases spanning the gap. Here the CDR3 DNA reads TGTGCCAGCTCGACGCAGAGAAACACTGAAGCTTTCTTT. Translated, it gives CASSTQRNTEAFF. The whole variable domain, remainder taken from reference TRBV18 and TRBJ1-1, is NAGVMQNPRHLVRRRGQEARLRCSPMKGHSHVYWYRQLPEEGLKFMVYLQKENIIDESGMPKERFSAEFPKEGPSILRIQQVVRGDSAAYFCASSTQRNTEAFFGQGTRLTVV.

The CDR3, as DNA: TGTGCCAGCGGATTCAATCAGCCCCAGCATTTT. It encodes CASGFNQPQHF. The chain joins TRBV27 to TRBJ1-5; D gene ambiguous. The CDR3 loop spans 11 amino acids. V shed 8 bases and J shed 3 bases, with 5 bases lying between them. Germline V gene lookup returns CDR1 MNHEY and CDR2 SMNVEV (reference sequence).

This sequence joins TRBV11-2 and TRBJ2-1, with a weak D call TRBD1 (6 bases). V lost 5 bases, J lost 11 bases, and 13 bases lay in between. The CDR3 sequence is 12 residues long. In germline, CDR1 is SGHAT, CDR2 FQNNGV. CDR3 sequence reads: CASSAIGTKQFF. Written as DNA, the CDR3 is TGTGCCAGCAGCGCGATCGGGACAAAGCAGTTCTTC.

The chain employs TRBV4-3 and TRBJ2-2; D is ambiguous. The CDR3 has 15 residues. The V gene's germline CDR1 is LGHNA and CDR2 YSLEER. Trimming took 4 bases from V and 7 from J, leaving 16 bases between them. The CDR3 is CASSRHQDRSGELFF. The CDR3 DNA is TGCGCCAGCAGCCGACACCAGGACCGCAGCGGGGAGCTGTTTTTT.

The chain joins TRBV18 to TRBJ2-3; the D is unclear. Germline loops: CDR1 KGHSH, CDR2 LQKENI. The V end lost 1 base, the J end lost 0 bases, and 5 bases lay between the germline ends. The CDR3 spans 14 residues. The CDR3 here is CASSPRYSTDTQYF. The CDR3 nucleotides read TGTGCCAGCTCACCACGATACAGCACAGATACGCAGTATTTT.

This rearrangement joins TRBV2 to TRBJ1-1, with 8 bases fitting TRBD1. The CDR3 is made up of 15 amino acids. The trim removed 6 bases at V and 2 bases at J, leaving 8 bases unmatched. Looked up from germline, CDR1 is SNHLY and CDR2 is FYNNEI. CDR3 coding DNA: TGTGCCAGCAGCCCACGACAGGGGCATAACACTGAAGCTTTCTTT. Protein: CASSPRQGHNTEAFF. Supplemented by reference TRBV2 and TRBJ1-1, the full variable domain reads EPEVTQTPSHQVTQMGQEVILRCVPISNHLYFYWYRQILGQKVEFLVSFYNNEISEKSEIFDDQFSVERPDGSNFTLKIRSTKLEDSAMYFCASSPRQGHNTEAFFGQGTRLTVV.

The V gene is TRBV7-2, the J gene TRBJ2-5; 7 nucleotides agree with TRBD1. Germline CDR1 and CDR2: SGHTA and FQGNSA. CDR3 length: 14 amino acids. With 2 bases clipped from V and 0 bases from J, the junction kept 0 bases outside the gene matches. Here the CDR3 DNA reads TGTGCCAGCAGCTTACAGGGGGACCAAGAGACCCAGTACTTC. Translating gives CASSLQGDQETQYF.

The V and J genes are TRBV7-2 and TRBJ2-3, with 8 bases lining up with TRBD2. Trimming removed 4 bases from V and 6 bases from J; junction bases left unmatched: 15. Germline CDR1 is SGHTA and CDR2 is FQGNSA. The CDR3 loop spans 17 amino acids. The CDR3 is CASSWNSGAWPKDTQYF. The CDR3 nucleotides are TGTGCCAGCAGCTGGAATAGCGGGGCTTGGCCAAAGGATACGCAGTATTTT.

The genes are TRBV5-5 and TRBJ2-7; TRBD2 aligns across 11 bases. Germline values: CDR1 SGHKS, CDR2 YYEKEE (reference sequence). Trimming took 0 bases from V and 4 from J; bases not matched to a gene: 3. This CDR3 contains 15 residues. The CDR3 region is CASSLELAGGYEQYF. The CDR3 coding sequence is TGTGCCAGCAGCTTGGAGCTAGCGGGGGGTTACGAGCAGTACTTC.

The V call is TRBV30, the J call TRBJ2-7; the D gene is possibly TRBD1 (5 bases). Deletions cut 0 bases from V and 6 bases from J, with 12 bases between. The CDR3 runs to 13 residues. CDR1 and CDR2 from the germline V gene are GTSNPN and SVGIG (reference sequence). The CDR3 nucleotides read TGTGCCTGGAGTGTTTCAAGGGGCTCCGAGCAGTACTTC. It specifies CAWSVSRGSEQYF. The entire variable domain, with the rest obtained from reference TRBV30 and TRBJ2-7, is as follows: SQTIHQWPATLVQPVGSPLSLECTVEGTSNPNLYWYRQAAGRGLQLLFYSVGIGQISSEVPQNLSASRPQDRQFILSSKKLLLSDSGFYLCAWSVSRGSEQYFGPGTRLTVT.

The genes are TRBV4-3 and TRBJ2-6, with 7 bases identical to TRBD2. CDR1 is LGHNA and CDR2 is YSLEER in the germline V gene. J lost 0 bases, V lost 2 bases, and 7 bases had no gene match. The CDR3 runs 18 residues. CDR3 sequence reads: CASSQFREGNSGANVLTF. The DNA of the CDR3 is TGCGCCAGCAGCCAATTCAGGGAGGGAAACTCTGGGGCCAACGTCCTGACTTTC.

This chain connects TRBV29-1 to TRBJ2-1; 14 nucleotides match TRBD2. CDR1 is SQVTM, CDR2 ANQGSEA, per germline. V was clipped by 3 bases and J by 1 base; unmatched bases: 5. The CDR3 runs 17 residues. The CDR3 protein is CSVDGTSGGRSYNEQFF. CDR3 nucleotides: TGCAGCGTTGACGGGACTAGCGGGGGCCGTTCCTACAATGAGCAGTTCTTC.

In this sample, this clone turned up a few times. V usage is TRBV10-3 and J usage is TRBJ1-3; unclear D gene. The CDR3 is 13 residues long. Germline assignment: CDR1 ENHRY and CDR2 SYGVKD. V lost 11 bases to trimming and J lost 1 base, with 12 bases between them. The CDR3 reads CAGRGGSGNTIYF. The CDR3 nucleotides are TGTGCCGGCCGGGGAGGTTCTGGAAACACCATATATTTT.

This sequence joins TRBV15 and TRBJ1-2; 11 bases fit TRBD1. Looked up from germline, CDR1 is LNHNV and CDR2 is YYDKDF (reference sequence). V gave up 5 bases and J gave up 4 bases; unmatched junction bases: 3. This CDR3 spans 14 amino acids. This chain's CDR3 is CATSRGQGAYGYTF. The CDR3 nucleotides are TGTGCCACCAGCCGCGGACAGGGGGCCTATGGCTACACCTTC.

The chain is built from TRBV11-3 and TRBJ1-3; D is undetermined. Germline V lookup: CDR1 SGHNT, CDR2 YENEEA. The V end lost 7 bases, the J end lost 4 bases, and 14 bases lay between the germline ends. This CDR3 comprises 14 residues. DNA for the CDR3: TGTGCCAGCAACCCGACCGGAGAGGGAAACACCATATATTTT. Translating it yields CASNPTGEGNTIYF. Looking up the rest from reference TRBV11-3 and TRBJ1-3 gives the full variable domain: EAGVVQSPRYKIIEKKQPVAFWCNPISGHNTLYWYLQNLGQGPELLIRYENEEAVDDSQLPKDRFSAERLKGVDSTLKIQPAELGDSAVYLCASNPTGEGNTIYFGEGSWLTVV.